This passage covers 26 T cell receptor beta chains from one sample sequenced in a study of T cell repertoires in cytomegalovirus infection. TCRdb re-called the reads with MiXCR, one entry per CDR3 protein. The sample shows roughly 200,000 distinct CDR3 sequences, about a sixth of them seen only once. Sequencing was performed on CD8+ T cells from PBMCs. The origin of the receptors is a human donor in good health (CMV status not recorded). Some clones in this sample may be carry-over from other donors' samples.

The sample holds a few counts of this clonotype. The DNA of the CDR3 is TGTGCCAGCACCCCTTTTCTGGACAGGGGGAATGAAAAACTGTTTTTT. This gives the protein CASTPFLDRGNEKLFF. The chain has TRBV6-6 and TRBJ1-4; 10 nucleotides align to TRBD1. J lost 5 bases, V lost 7 bases, and 10 bases had no gene match. Germline V gene lookup returns CDR1 MNHNY and CDR2 SVGAGI (reference sequence). This CDR3 spans 16 amino acids.

This clonotype was counted between two and nine times. The J gene is TRBJ2-3, the V gene TRBV28; 9 bases align to TRBD2. The CDR3 contains 15 residues. V trimming: 8 bases; J trimming: 2 bases; junction bases outside the gene matches: 8. Germline CDR1 and CDR2: MDHEN and SYDVKM. The CDR3 nucleotides read TGTGCCAGCGCGGTTCTAGCGGGGTTCACAGATACGCAGTATTTT. Its translation is CASAVLAGFTDTQYF.

The rearrangement joins TRBV12-3 or TRBV12-4 to TRBJ2-7; the match to TRBD1 covers 9 bases. J was trimmed by 5 bases and V by 5 bases; bases with no gene match: 7. The CDR3 covers 14 residues. The CDR3 coding sequence is TGTGCCAGCAGTACTTACAGGGGGCGGGACGAGCAGTACTTC. Protein sequence: CASSTYRGRDEQYF.

This clonotype was recorded a few times. The chain carries TRBV2 and TRBJ1-4; D is undetermined. Germline assignment: CDR1 SNHLY and CDR2 FYNNEI. CDR3 length equals 17 residues. Trimming took off 0 bases at V and 7 bases at J, with 18 bases between the two ends. The CDR3 protein is CASSEALRYSLREKLFF. The DNA of the CDR3 is TGTGCCAGCAGTGAAGCGCTTCGGTACAGTTTACGTGAAAAACTGTTTTTT.

In this sample, this clonotype turned up a few times. The rearrangement links TRBV27 to TRBJ2-5, with D maybe TRBD2 (7 bases). V shed 2 bases and J shed 5 bases, with 12 bases lying between them. This CDR3 region has 14 residues. Germline-derived CDR1 and CDR2 are MNHEY and SMNVEV (reference sequence). CDR3 in amino acids: CASSLKGGPETQYF. The CDR3 region has the DNA TGTGCCAGCAGTTTAAAGGGGGGGCCGGAGACCCAGTACTTC.

This chain uses TRBV7-9 with TRBJ1-2; D not resolved. The CDR3 totals 15 residues. CDR1 and CDR2 from the germline V gene are SEHNR and FQNEAQ (reference sequence). The V gene lost 2 bases and the J gene lost 6 bases, with 16 bases spanning the gap. CDR3 sequence reads: CASSLFSRVRDGYTF. In DNA, the CDR3 is TGTGCCAGCAGCTTATTTTCGAGGGTTCGGGATGGCTACACCTTC. Looking up the rest from reference TRBV7-9 and TRBJ1-2 gives the full variable domain: DTGVSQNPRHKITKRGQNVTFRCDPISEHNRLYWYRQTLGQGPEFLTYFQNEAQLEKSRLLSDRFSAERPKGSFSTLEIQRTEQGDSAMYLCASSLFSRVRDGYTFGSGTRLTVV.

This clonotype occurred a few times. The rearrangement links TRBV28 to TRBJ2-7; TRBD1 agrees at 10 bases. The CDR3 length is 16 residues. With V trimmed by 1 base and J by 2 bases, 5 bases remained unmatched. CDR1 is MDHEN and CDR2 is SYDVKM in the germline V gene. The CDR3, as DNA: TGTGCCAGCAGTTTATATGGGACAGGGGACCCCTACGAGCAGTACTTC. Translating gives CASSLYGTGDPYEQYF.

This clonotype showed up just a few times. The rearrangement joins TRBV4-1 to TRBJ2-5; TRBD1 aligns across 7 bases. V shed 1 base, J shed 2 bases, and the junction held 1 base outside the gene matches. Germline-derived CDR1 and CDR2 are MGHRA and YSYEKL. There are 14 residues in the CDR3. The CDR3 DNA reads TGCGCCAGCAGCCAAGTGACAGGGCAAGAGACCCAGTACTTC. This translates into CASSQVTGQETQYF.

In the case of this clonotype: This may be a read error, as it is one base from a much larger clone. The chain employs TRBV14 and TRBJ1-1, with 8 positions matching TRBD1. The V gene's germline CDR1 is SGHDN and CDR2 FVKESK. This CDR3 spans 14 amino acids. The J segment lost 6 bases and the V segment lost 4 bases, leaving 7 bases of the junction unmatched. CDR3 sequence reads: CASSRTDRDPEAFF. The CDR3 nucleotides are TGTGCCAGCAGCCGTACGGACAGGGACCCTGAAGCTTTCTTT.

This clonotype was seen only a few times. This chain uses TRBV7-2 with TRBJ1-4; D gene uncertain. The germline V gene encodes CDR1 SGHTA and CDR2 FQGNSA. The germline V and J ends were trimmed by 3 bases and 2 bases, with 19 bases remaining between them. This CDR3 has 18 amino acids. The CDR3 DNA sequence: TGTGCCAGCAGCTTCGGCGTAGGGTGGTGGTCCACTAATGAAAAACTGTTTTTT. This gives the protein CASSFGVGWWSTNEKLFF.

This clonotype has just a few counts. The gene calls are TRBV2 and TRBJ2-3; D is undetermined. The CDR3 spans 10 residues. Germline values: CDR1 SNHLY, CDR2 FYNNEI. The germline V and J ends were trimmed by 10 bases and 5 bases, with 7 bases remaining between them. The DNA of the CDR3 is TGTGCCACCCGCGGAGATACGCAGTATTTT. Translation gives CATRGDTQYF.

The chain links TRBV6-2 or TRBV6-3 to TRBJ2-1, with 9 bases lining up with TRBD2. The CDR3 runs 15 residues. J was trimmed by 6 bases and V by 5 bases; bases with no gene match: 8. The germline V gene has CDR1 MNHEY and CDR2 SVGEGT. CDR3: CASSPSGGYGNEQFF. CDR3 nucleotide sequence: TGTGCCAGCAGTCCCAGCGGGGGGTATGGCAATGAGCAGTTCTTC.

A few counts support this clonotype. V and J are TRBV15 and TRBJ2-7; D gene ambiguous. The germline CDR1 and CDR2 sequences are LNHNV and YYDKDF (reference sequence). Trimming left V 1 base short and J 2 bases short, with 12 bases between. This CDR3 is built from 15 residues. This CDR3 reads CATSRVPDLAYEQYF. The CDR3 DNA is TGTGCCACCAGCAGAGTTCCTGATTTGGCCTACGAGCAGTACTTC. The full variable domain, completed using reference TRBV15 and TRBJ2-7, is DAMVIQNPRYQVTQFGKPVTLSCSQTLNHNVMYWYQQKSSQAPKLLFHYYDKDFNNEADTPDNFQSRRPNTSFCFLDIRSPGLGDTAMYLCATSRVPDLAYEQYFGPGTRLTVT.

V usage is TRBV10-3 and J usage is TRBJ2-3, with 10 bases matching TRBD1. After removal of 6 bases from V and 2 bases from J, the junction contained 2 bases not matched to a gene. The CDR3 extends over 14 amino acids. The germline V gene encodes CDR1 ENHRY and CDR2 SYGVKD. DNA for the CDR3: TGTGCCATCAGGGGGACAGGGGTCACAGATACGCAGTATTTT. Its translation is CAIRGTGVTDTQYF.

The chain recombines TRBV12-3 or TRBV12-4 with TRBJ1-1, with D perhaps TRBD1 (6 bases). The CDR3 is made up of 17 amino acids. Trimming pared 1 base from V and 1 base from J, leaving 16 bases between. CDR3 nucleotides: TGTGCCAGCAGTTTAGATGGGGCGGGGGGCCGGAACACTGAAGCTTTCTTT. It encodes CASSLDGAGGRNTEAFF.

This clonotype was seen ten or more times. The chain has TRBV7-8 and TRBJ2-1; 9 bases match TRBD2. Germline V gene sequence: CDR1 SGHVS, CDR2 FQNEAQ. The V segment lost 1 base and the J segment 2 bases; nucleotides outside the gene matches: 3. The CDR3 consists of 16 residues. Here the CDR3 DNA reads TGTGCCAGCAGCTTAGTCCCTAGCGGGGCCTACAATGAGCAGTTCTTC. It codes for CASSLVPSGAYNEQFF.

The genes are TRBV5-6 and TRBJ2-1, with 7 bases aligning to TRBD1. This CDR3 spans 15 amino acids. Germline CDR1 and CDR2: SGHDT and YYEEEE. Trimming removed 1 base from V and 6 bases from J; junction bases left unmatched: 7. The CDR3, as DNA: TGTGCCAGCAGCTTGAAACAGGGGTTTAGCAATGAGCAGTTCTTC. This encodes CASSLKQGFSNEQFF.

The table lists this clonotype with many counts. This chain joins TRBV7-2 and TRBJ2-7, with 9 positions matching TRBD1. In germline, CDR1 is SGHTA, CDR2 FQGNSA. The CDR3 loop spans 14 amino acids. The junction had 5 bases not matched to a gene; V was cut back by 5 bases and J by 3 bases. CDR3 amino acids: CASSLDRGYYEQYF. The CDR3 DNA is TGTGCCAGCAGCCTGGACAGGGGATACTACGAGCAGTACTTC.

This clonotype was counted between two and nine times. The J gene is TRBJ2-7, the V gene TRBV7-9; D remains ambiguous. There are 12 residues in the CDR3. The germline gives CDR1 SEHNR, CDR2 FQNEAQ (reference sequence). The V end was cut by 2 bases, the J end by 5 bases, with 7 bases between. For the CDR3, the DNA is TGTGCCAGCAGCTTATGGTATGACGAGCAGTACTTC. Amino acid sequence: CASSLWYDEQYF.

The J gene is TRBJ1-5, the V gene TRBV7-9; tentative D call: TRBD1 (6 bases). Germline V gives CDR1 SEHNR, CDR2 FQNEAQ (reference sequence). The CDR3 is 14 amino acids. Trimming cost V 5 bases and J 3 bases, with 11 bases left between them. The CDR3 region has the DNA TGTGCCAGCAGCCCGAGGGGGTACAATCAGCCCCAGCATTTT. Translating it yields CASSPRGYNQPQHF.

The chain uses TRBV20-1 and TRBJ2-3; the D is unclear. The CDR3 consists of 15 residues. The germline V gene encodes CDR1 DFQATT and CDR2 SNEGSKA (reference sequence). V lost 0 bases, J lost 5 bases, and 15 bases lay in between. CDR3 protein: CSARDLRTHRDTQYF. The CDR3 nucleotides are TGCAGTGCTAGAGATCTAAGGACCCACAGAGATACGCAGTATTTT.

This clonotype has only a few counts. The rearrangement links TRBV5-6 to TRBJ1-1; no clear D gene. V lost 4 bases and J lost 1, with 8 bases in between. This CDR3 spans 13 amino acids. Germline values: CDR1 SGHDT, CDR2 YYEEEE. The CDR3 region is CASSPGANTEAFF. Written as DNA, the CDR3 is TGTGCCAGCAGCCCAGGTGCGAACACTGAAGCTTTCTTT. Full variable domain (missing parts from reference TRBV5-6 and TRBJ1-1): DAGVTQSPTHLIKTRGQQVTLRCSPKSGHDTVSWYQQALGQGPQFIFQYYEEEERQRGNFPDRFSGHQFPNYSSELNVNALLLGDSALYLCASSPGANTEAFFGQGTRLTVV.

This clonotype was seen more than once but under ten times. The chain recombines TRBV7-2 with TRBJ1-1, with 9 bases that match TRBD1. Germline V gives CDR1 SGHTA, CDR2 FQGNSA. CDR3 length equals 12 residues. J was trimmed by 8 bases and V by 5 bases; bases with no gene match: 3. DNA for the CDR3: TGTGCCAGCAGCCGGACAGGGGAAGAAGCTTTCTTT. Amino acids: CASSRTGEEAFF.

The chain recombines TRBV5-6 with TRBJ1-2; no definite D call. Germline V gene data show CDR1 as SGHDT and CDR2 as YYEEEE. The CDR3 runs to 16 residues. Deletions cut 0 bases from V and 0 bases from J, with 12 bases between. CDR3: CASSLERPSSNYGYTF. CDR3 nucleotide sequence: TGTGCCAGCAGCTTGGAGAGGCCGAGTTCTAACTATGGCTACACCTTC.

This clonotype was seen a few times. The V and J genes are TRBV6-1 and TRBJ1-5; 10 bases fit TRBD1. The CDR3 has 16 residues. Germline V gives CDR1 MNHNS, CDR2 SASEGT. V dropped 3 bases and J dropped 5; count of bases not matched to a gene: 7. This chain's CDR3 is CASSDWTGGDDQPQHF. The CDR3 DNA follows: TGTGCCAGCAGTGACTGGACAGGGGGTGACGATCAGCCCCAGCATTTT.

The chain recombines TRBV27 with TRBJ2-1; 7 nucleotides match TRBD2. The ends lost 6 bases at V and 10 bases at J; junction bases unmatched: 6. Germline-derived CDR1 and CDR2 are MNHEY and SMNVEV (reference sequence). The CDR3 has 12 residues. For the CDR3, the DNA is TGTGCCAGCAGCCTCAGCGGGGAAGAGCAGTTCTTC. Its translation: CASSLSGEEQFF.